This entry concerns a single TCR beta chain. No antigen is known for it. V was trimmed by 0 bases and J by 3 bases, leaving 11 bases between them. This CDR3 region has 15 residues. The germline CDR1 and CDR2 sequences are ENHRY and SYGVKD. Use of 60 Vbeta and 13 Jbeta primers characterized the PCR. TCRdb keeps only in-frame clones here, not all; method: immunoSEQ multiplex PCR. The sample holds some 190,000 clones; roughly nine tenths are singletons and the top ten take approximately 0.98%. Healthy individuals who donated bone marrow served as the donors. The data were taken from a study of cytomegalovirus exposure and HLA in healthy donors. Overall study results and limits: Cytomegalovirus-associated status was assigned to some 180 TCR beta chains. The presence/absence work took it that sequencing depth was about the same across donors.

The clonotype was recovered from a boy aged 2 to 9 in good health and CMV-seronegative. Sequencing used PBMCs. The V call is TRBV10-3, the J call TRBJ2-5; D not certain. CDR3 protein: CAISESHNSKETQYF. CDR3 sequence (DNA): TGTGCCATCAGTGAGTCTCACAACAGTAAAGAGACCCAGTACTTC.